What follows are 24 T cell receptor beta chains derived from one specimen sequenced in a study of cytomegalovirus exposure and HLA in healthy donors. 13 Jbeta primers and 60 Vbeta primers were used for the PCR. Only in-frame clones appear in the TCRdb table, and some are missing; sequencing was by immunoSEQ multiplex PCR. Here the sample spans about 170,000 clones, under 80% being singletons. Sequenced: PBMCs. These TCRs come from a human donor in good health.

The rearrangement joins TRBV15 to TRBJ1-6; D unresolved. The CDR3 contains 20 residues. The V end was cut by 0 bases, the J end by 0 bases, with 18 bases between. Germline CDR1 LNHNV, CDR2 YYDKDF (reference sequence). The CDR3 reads CATSRDTPAASSSYNSPLHF. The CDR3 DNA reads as TGTGCCACCAGCAGAGATACCCCGGCGGCCTCCAGCTCCTATAATTCACCCCTCCACTTT. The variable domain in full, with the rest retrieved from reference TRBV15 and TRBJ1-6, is DAMVIQNPRYQVTQFGKPVTLSCSQTLNHNVMYWYQQKSSQAPKLLFHYYDKDFNNEADTPDNFQSRRPNTSFCFLDIRSPGLGDTAMYLCATSRDTPAASSSYNSPLHFGNGTRLTVT.

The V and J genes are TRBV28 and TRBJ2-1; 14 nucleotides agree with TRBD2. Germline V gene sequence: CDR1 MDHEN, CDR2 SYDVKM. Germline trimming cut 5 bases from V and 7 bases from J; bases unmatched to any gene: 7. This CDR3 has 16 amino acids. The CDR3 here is CASSRFGTSGGNEQFF. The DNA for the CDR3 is TGTGCCAGCAGTCGGTTTGGGACTAGCGGGGGTAATGAGCAGTTCTTC.

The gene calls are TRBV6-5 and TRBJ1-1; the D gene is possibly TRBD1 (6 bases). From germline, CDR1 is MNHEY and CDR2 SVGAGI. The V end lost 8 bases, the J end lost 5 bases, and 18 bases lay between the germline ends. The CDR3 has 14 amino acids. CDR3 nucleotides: TGTGCCAGCGTATCGCCCGGGACACGGACTGAAGCTTTCTTT. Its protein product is CASVSPGTRTEAFF.

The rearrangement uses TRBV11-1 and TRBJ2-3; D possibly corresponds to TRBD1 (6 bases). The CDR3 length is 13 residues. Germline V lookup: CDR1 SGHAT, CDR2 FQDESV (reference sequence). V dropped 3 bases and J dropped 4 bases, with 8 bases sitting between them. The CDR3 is CASSLDSSDTQYF. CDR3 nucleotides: TGTGCCAGCAGCTTGGACAGCTCAGATACGCAGTATTTT.

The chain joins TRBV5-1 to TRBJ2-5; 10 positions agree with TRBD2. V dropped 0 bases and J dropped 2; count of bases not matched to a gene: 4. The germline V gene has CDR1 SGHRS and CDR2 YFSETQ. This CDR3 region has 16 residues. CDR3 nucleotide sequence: TGCGCCAGCAGCTTGGGAGCGGGGGGGGTTCAAGAGACCCAGTACTTC. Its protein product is CASSLGAGGVQETQYF. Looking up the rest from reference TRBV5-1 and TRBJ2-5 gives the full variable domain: KAGVTQTPRYLIKTRGQQVTLSCSPISGHRSVSWYQQTPGQGLQFLFEYFSETQRNKGNFPGRFSGRQFSNSRSEMNVSTLELGDSALYLCASSLGAGGVQETQYFGPGTRLLVL.

The CDR3 loop is CASSPGTPGNTIYF. The CDR3 DNA follows: TGTGCCAGCAGCCCCGGGACACCTGGAAACACCATATATTTT. V gene TRBV9 combines with J gene TRBJ1-3, with a possible D match to TRBD1 (6 bases). The germline V gene encodes CDR1 SGDLS and CDR2 YYNGEE. Between the trimmed V and J ends, which lost 4 bases and 2 bases, there was a span of 10 bases. The CDR3 runs to 14 residues.

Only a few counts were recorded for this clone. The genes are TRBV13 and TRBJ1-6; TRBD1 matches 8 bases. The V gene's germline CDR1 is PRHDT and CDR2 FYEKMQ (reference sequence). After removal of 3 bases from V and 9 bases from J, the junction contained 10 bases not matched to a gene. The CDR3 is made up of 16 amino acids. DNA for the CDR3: TGTGCCAGCAGCTTGGGGATTCAGGGGGCGGGTTCACCCCTCCACTTT. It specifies CASSLGIQGAGSPLHF.

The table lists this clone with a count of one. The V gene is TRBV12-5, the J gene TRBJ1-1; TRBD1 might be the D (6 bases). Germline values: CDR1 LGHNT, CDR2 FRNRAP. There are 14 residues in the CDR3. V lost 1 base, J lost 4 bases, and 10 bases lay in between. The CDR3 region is CASGLATGFTEAFF. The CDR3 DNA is TGTGCTAGTGGTTTGGCAACAGGGTTCACTGAAGCTTTCTTT.

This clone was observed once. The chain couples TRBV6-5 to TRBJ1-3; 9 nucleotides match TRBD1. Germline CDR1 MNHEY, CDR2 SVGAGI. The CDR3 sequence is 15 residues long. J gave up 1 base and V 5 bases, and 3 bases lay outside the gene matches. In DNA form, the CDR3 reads TGTGCCAGCAGTCTAGACAGGGGGTCTGGAAACACCATATATTTT. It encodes CASSLDRGSGNTIYF.

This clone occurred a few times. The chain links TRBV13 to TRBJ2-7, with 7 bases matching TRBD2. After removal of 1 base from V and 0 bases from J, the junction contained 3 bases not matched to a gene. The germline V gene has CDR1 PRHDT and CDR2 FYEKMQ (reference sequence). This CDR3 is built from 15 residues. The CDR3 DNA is TGTGCCAGCAGCTTAGACGGGGGGAACTCCTACGAGCAGTACTTC. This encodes CASSLDGGNSYEQYF.

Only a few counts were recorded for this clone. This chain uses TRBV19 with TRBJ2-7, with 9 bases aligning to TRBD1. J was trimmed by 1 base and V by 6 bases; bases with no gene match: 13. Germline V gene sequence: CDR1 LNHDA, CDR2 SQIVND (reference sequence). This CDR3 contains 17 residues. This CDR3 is CASSRGTGRGDSYEQYF. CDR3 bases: TGTGCCAGTAGCCGGGGGACAGGGAGGGGAGATTCCTACGAGCAGTACTTC. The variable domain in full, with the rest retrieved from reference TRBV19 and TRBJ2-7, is DGGITQSPKYLFRKEGQNVTLSCEQNLNHDAMYWYRQDPGQGLRLIYYSQIVNDFQKGDIAEGYSVSREKKESFPLTVTSAQKNPTAFYLCASSRGTGRGDSYEQYFGPGTRLTVT.

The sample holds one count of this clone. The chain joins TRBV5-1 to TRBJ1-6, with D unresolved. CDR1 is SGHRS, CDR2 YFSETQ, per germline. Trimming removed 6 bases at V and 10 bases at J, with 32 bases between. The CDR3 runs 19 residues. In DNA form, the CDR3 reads TGCGCCAGCACCTCCGGTCGCCTGTTAGGAGGCTCAGAGGAATCACCCCTCCACTTT. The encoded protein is CASTSGRLLGGSEESPLHF.

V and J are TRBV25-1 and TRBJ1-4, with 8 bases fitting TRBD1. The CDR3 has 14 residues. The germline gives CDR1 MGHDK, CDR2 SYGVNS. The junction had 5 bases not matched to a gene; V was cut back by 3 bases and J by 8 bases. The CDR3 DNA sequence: TGTGCCAGCAGTGACCCAGGACAGGGAGAAAAACTGTTTTTT. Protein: CASSDPGQGEKLFF. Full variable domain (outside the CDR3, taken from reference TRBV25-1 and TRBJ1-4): EADIYQTPRYLVIGTGKKITLECSQTMGHDKMYWYQQDPGMELHLIHYSYGVNSTEKGDLSSESTVSRIRTEHFPLTLESARPSHTSQYLCASSDPGQGEKLFFGSGTQLSVL.

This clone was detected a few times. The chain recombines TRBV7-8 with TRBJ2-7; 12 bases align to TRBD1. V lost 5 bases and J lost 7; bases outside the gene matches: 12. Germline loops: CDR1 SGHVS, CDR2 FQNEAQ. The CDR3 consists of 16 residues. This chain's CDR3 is CASSGSRDRGRLEQYF. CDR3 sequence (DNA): TGTGCCAGCAGCGGAAGCCGGGACAGGGGGCGCTTAGAGCAGTACTTC.

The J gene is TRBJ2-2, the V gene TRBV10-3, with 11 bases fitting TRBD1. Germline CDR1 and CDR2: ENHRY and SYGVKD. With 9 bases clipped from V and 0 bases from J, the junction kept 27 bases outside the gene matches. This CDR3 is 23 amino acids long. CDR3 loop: CAISSSGKDDGTGGPSNTGELFF. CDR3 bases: TGTGCCATTTCAAGCTCGGGGAAAGACGACGGGACAGGGGGGCCCTCGAACACCGGGGAGCTGTTTTTT.

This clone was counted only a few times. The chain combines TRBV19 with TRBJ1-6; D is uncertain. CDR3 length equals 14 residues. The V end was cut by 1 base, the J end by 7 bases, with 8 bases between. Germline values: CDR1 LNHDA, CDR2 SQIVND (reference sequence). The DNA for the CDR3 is TGTGCCAGTAGTATAGGGACGGGGAATTCACCCCTCCACTTT. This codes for CASSIGTGNSPLHF.

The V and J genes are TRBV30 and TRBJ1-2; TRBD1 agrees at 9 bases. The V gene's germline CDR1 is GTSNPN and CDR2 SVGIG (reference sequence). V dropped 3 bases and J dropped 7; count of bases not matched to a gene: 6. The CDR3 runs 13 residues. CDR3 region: CAWRATGGRGYTF. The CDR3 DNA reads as TGTGCCTGGAGGGCCACAGGGGGCCGTGGCTACACCTTC. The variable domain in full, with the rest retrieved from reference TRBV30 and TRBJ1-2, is SQTIHQWPATLVQPVGSPLSLECTVEGTSNPNLYWYRQAAGRGLQLLFYSVGIGQISSEVPQNLSASRPQDRQFILSSKKLLLSDSGFYLCAWRATGGRGYTFGSGTRLTVV.

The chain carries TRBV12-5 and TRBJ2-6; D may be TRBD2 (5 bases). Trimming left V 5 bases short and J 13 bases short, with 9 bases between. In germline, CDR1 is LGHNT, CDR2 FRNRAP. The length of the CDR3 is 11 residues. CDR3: CASGPPGVLTF. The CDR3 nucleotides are TGTGCTAGTGGTCCCCCGGGGGTCCTGACTTTC.

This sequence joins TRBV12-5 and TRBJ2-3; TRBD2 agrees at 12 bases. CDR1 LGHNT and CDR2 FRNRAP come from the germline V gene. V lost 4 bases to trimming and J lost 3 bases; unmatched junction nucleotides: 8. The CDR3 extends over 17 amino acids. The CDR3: CASGSSSGGARTDTQYF. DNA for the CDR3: TGTGCTAGTGGTTCTTCTAGCGGGGGGGCACGAACAGATACGCAGTATTTT.

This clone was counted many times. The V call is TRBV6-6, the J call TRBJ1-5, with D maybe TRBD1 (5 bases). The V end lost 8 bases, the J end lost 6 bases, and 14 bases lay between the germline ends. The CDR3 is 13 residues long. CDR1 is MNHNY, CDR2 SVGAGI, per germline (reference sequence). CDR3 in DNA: TGTGCCAGCTATGCAGGGCAGAGTCAGCCCCAGCATTTT. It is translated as CASYAGQSQPQHF.

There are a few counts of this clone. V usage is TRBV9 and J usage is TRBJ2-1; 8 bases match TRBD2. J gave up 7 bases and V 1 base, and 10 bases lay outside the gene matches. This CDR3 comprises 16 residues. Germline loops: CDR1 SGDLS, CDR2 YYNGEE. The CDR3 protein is CASSVTGAGVGNEQFF. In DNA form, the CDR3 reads TGTGCCAGCAGCGTAACGGGAGCGGGGGTGGGTAATGAGCAGTTCTTC.

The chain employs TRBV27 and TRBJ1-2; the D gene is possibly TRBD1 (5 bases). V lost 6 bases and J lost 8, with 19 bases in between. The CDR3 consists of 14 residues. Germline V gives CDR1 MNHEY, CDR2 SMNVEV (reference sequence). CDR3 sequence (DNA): TGTGCCAGCAGGCAAGGGAGGGGTTTGCAGGGCTACACCTTC. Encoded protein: CASRQGRGLQGYTF.

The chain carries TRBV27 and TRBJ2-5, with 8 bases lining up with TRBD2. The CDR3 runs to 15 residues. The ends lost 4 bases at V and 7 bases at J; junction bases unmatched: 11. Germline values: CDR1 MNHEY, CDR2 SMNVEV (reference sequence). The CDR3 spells CASSSGGGRPGTQYF. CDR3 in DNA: TGTGCCAGCAGTTCCGGGGGGGGACGCCCCGGGACCCAGTACTTC.

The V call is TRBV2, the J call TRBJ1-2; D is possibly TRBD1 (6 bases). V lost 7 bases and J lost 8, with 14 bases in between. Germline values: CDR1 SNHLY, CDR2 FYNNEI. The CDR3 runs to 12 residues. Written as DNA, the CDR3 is TGTGCCAGCACCACCACAGGGTTCGGCTACACCTTC. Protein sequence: CASTTTGFGYTF.